Listed below are T cell receptor beta chains from one sample, sequenced in a study of T cells after yellow fever vaccination. TCRdb fed the 5' RACE reads into MiXCR, producing one record per CDR3 protein. This sample has approximately 550,000 distinct CDR3 sequences; under 25% occur once, and the top ten carry about 13%. The input for sequencing was PBMCs, taken 15 days after the yellow fever booster vaccination. The receptors shown here come from a man aged 30-40 years who received the YFV17D yellow fever vaccine. The CDR3 runs from the conserved cysteine through the conserved F or W. D genes are given only for firm matches. Clone size, where shown, is once, few, many, or a class for clones that have expanded.

J gene | clone size | V gene | D gene | CDR3 DNA | CDR3 protein
TRBJ2-2 | few | TRBV7-2 | TRBD1 | TGTGCCAGCAGCGCACAGGGGTTAGGGCCCTGGCCCGGGGAGCTGTTTTTT | CASSAQGLGPWPGELFF
TRBJ2-5 | - | TRBV20-1 | TRBD2 | TGCAGGGGCCTAGCGGGAGACGGGCGACAGACCCAGTACTTC | CRGLAGDGRQTQYF
TRBJ2-2 | many | TRBV12-3/TRBV12-4 | - | TGTGCCAGCAGCTACAGGGACACCGGGGAGCTGTTTTTT | CASSYRDTGELFF
TRBJ1-5 | - | TRBV12-3/TRBV12-4 | - | TGTGCCAGCAGGGCGGACCTGGGGCAGCCCCAGCATTTT | CASRADLGQPQHF
TRBJ2-7 | - | TRBV20-1 | TRBD2 | TGCAGTGCAAGTAGCGGGGCTCTCCACGAGCAGTACTTC | CSASSGALHEQYF
TRBJ2-7 | - | TRBV6-5 | TRBD1 | TGTGCCAGCAGTTCCACGGACAGGGGCACCTACGAGCAGTACTTC | CASSSTDRGTYEQYF
TRBJ2-1 | - | TRBV20-1 | - | TGCAGTGCTCCCAGGGGCGGGAGTCTCAACAATGAGCAGTTCTTC | CSAPRGGSLNNEQFF
TRBJ2-6 | - | TRBV6-1 | - | TGTGCCAGCAGTACGACCGGCTCTGGGGCCAACGTCCTGACTTTC | CASSTTGSGANVLTF
TRBJ2-7 | few | TRBV6-1 | - | TGTGCCACCGAATGGGTCGGGGTACTTTCCTACGAGCAGTACTTC | CATEWVGVLSYEQYF
TRBJ1-2 | - | TRBV20-1 | - | TGCAGCGCTGGGAACCAAGAAAAAAACTATGGCTACACCTTC | CSAGNQEKNYGYTF
TRBJ2-7 | - | TRBV9 | TRBD1 | TGTGCCAGCAGCGTAACCGGACAGGAGAAGGGTTACGAGCAGTACTTC | CASSVTGQEKGYEQYF
TRBJ2-3 | - | TRBV5-1 | TRBD1 | TGCGCCAGCAGCCCGGACAGGGCGGGCACAGATACGCAGTATTTT | CASSPDRAGTDTQYF
TRBJ2-7 | - | TRBV5-1 | TRBD2 | TGCGCCAGCAGCTTGGTACTAGCGGGAGAGGGCGAGCAGTACTTC | CASSLVLAGEGEQYF
TRBJ1-5 | few | TRBV7-9 | - | TGTGCCAGCAGCGGACAGATTAATCAGCCCCAGCATTTT | CASSGQINQPQHF
TRBJ2-2 | - | TRBV7-9 | - | TGTGCCAGCAGCTTAGCACCCAAGATCACGGGCACCGGGGAGCTGTTTTTT | CASSLAPKITGTGELFF
TRBJ1-1 | - | TRBV5-1 | - | TGCGCCAGCAGCCTTTACTCAGCTTTCTTT | CASSLYSAFF
TRBJ2-1 | - | TRBV19 | - | TGTGCCAGTAGTAACGGACTAAGCTCCTACAATGAGCAGTTCTTC | CASSNGLSSYNEQFF
TRBJ2-7 | many | TRBV7-8 | TRBD2 | TGTGCCAGCAGCTACACGGGAGGGCCTTGGGCCGAGCAGTACTTC | CASSYTGGPWAEQYF
TRBJ2-1 | - | TRBV28 | TRBD2 | TGTGCCAGCAGGGAAGCGGGATATGAGCAGTTCTTC | CASREAGYEQFF
TRBJ2-2 | - | TRBV21-1 | - | TGTGCCAGCAGCAGGACCGGGACACCGAACACCGGGGAGCTGTTTTTT | CASSRTGTPNTGELFF
TRBJ2-6 | few | TRBV29-1 | - | TGCAGCGTGGGGTCAGGGGCTGGGGCCAACGTCCTGACTTTC | CSVGSGAGANVLTF
TRBJ2-3 | few | TRBV7-2 | - | TGTGCCAGCAGCTCCAGAAGCCACCGTAGCACAGATACGCAGTATTTT | CASSSRSHRSTDTQYF
TRBJ2-7 | - | TRBV24-1 | TRBD2 | TGTGCCACCAGTGATTTGGGGACTAGCGGGAGCTACGAGCAGTACTTC | CATSDLGTSGSYEQYF
TRBJ2-3 | - | TRBV25-1 | - | TGTGCCAGCAGTGAACTAGGCCGGAGGGATACGCAGTATTTT | CASSELGRRDTQYF
TRBJ2-7 | once | TRBV9 | TRBD2 | TGTGCCAGCAGCGGAGGAGGGCTAGCGGGAGGAGAGCAGTACTTC | CASSGGGLAGGEQYF
TRBJ1-3 | few | TRBV9 | - | TGTGCCAGCAGCCCTCGAGAGGTCGGGGACACCATATATTTT | CASSPREVGDTIYF
TRBJ2-1 | few | TRBV29-1 | - | TGCAGCGTTGAAGAATACGGCGGGGTTGAGCAGTTCTTC | CSVEEYGGVEQFF
TRBJ2-7 | few | TRBV5-4 | - | TGTGCCAGCAGCTTAGGCCAGGGAACCGAGCAGTACTTC | CASSLGQGTEQYF
TRBJ2-1 | few | TRBV9 | TRBD2 | TGTGCCAGCAGTGCTCCGGGGGGTCCGGTCTTC | CASSAPGGPVF
TRBJ2-3 | few | TRBV6-1 | - | TGTGCCAGTTTGTCGGGGACTAGCACAGATACGCAGTATTTT | CASLSGTSTDTQYF
TRBJ2-1 | few | TRBV29-1 | TRBD2 | TGCAGCGTTGCCACAGCTAGCGGGGGATGGGAGCAGTTCTTC | CSVATASGGWEQFF
TRBJ1-5 | few | TRBV10-3 | - | TGTGCCATCAGTGGAGGAACAAGACAGCCCCAGCATTTT | CAISGGTRQPQHF
TRBJ2-5 | - | TRBV7-2 | TRBD2 | TGTGCCAGCAGCTTAAAGATAGCGGGACTTTTGGGAGAGACCCAGTACTTC | CASSLKIAGLLGETQYF
TRBJ2-5 | - | TRBV6-5 | TRBD2 | TGTGCCAGCAGTTACAGGACTAGCGGGAGGGCAAGAAGGGAAGAGACCCAGTACTTC | CASSYRTSGRARREETQYF
TRBJ2-3 | few | TRBV20-1 | - | TGCAGTGCTAGAGATTCGCAGGGGCTGAGAGATACGCAGTATTTT | CSARDSQGLRDTQYF
TRBJ2-3 | few | TRBV18 | - | TGTGCCAGCTCACCGGACAGCTCGGAAGATACGCAGTATTTT | CASSPDSSEDTQYF
TRBJ1-3 | - | TRBV29-1 | - | TGCAGCGCTTGGGACATCGGGTCCTCTGGAAACACCATATATTTT | CSAWDIGSSGNTIYF
TRBJ2-7 | - | TRBV25-1 | - | TGTGCCAGCAGGAAGGGGGATAAGACCTACGAGCAGTACTTC | CASRKGDKTYEQYF
TRBJ2-2 | - | TRBV19 | - | TGTGCCAGTATGCGAACAGGGAACACCGGGGAGCTGTTTTTT | CASMRTGNTGELFF
TRBJ2-6 | - | TRBV10-3 | - | TGTGCCGCCCGGGACACGATCTCTGGGGCCAACGTCCTGACTTTC | CAARDTISGANVLTF
TRBJ1-6 | - | TRBV7-9 | - | TGTGCCAGCAGCCCAGGGAAGGAAAATTCACCCCTCCACTTT | CASSPGKENSPLHF
TRBJ2-7 | - | TRBV11-1 | TRBD2 | TGTGCCAGCAGCTTAGGCCCGGCGGGAGTGAACGAGCAGTACTTC | CASSLGPAGVNEQYF
TRBJ2-4 | few | TRBV3-1 | - | TGTGCCAGCAGCCAAGAAACGCTTCTAGCCAAAAACATTCAGTACTTC | CASSQETLLAKNIQYF
TRBJ1-3 | few | TRBV5-8 | - | TGTGCCATCGGGCCGGGTATGGGTGGAAACACCATATATTTT | CAIGPGMGGNTIYF
TRBJ2-7 | many | TRBV25-1 | - | TGTGCCAGCAGGGGGACCTACGAGCAGTACTTC | CASRGTYEQYF
TRBJ2-7 | - | TRBV28 | - | TGTGCCAGCAGTTCGAACTGGGAATTTAGCTCCTACGAGCAGTACTTC | CASSSNWEFSSYEQYF
TRBJ2-3 | - | TRBV24-1 | - | TGTGCCACTGCGACCCGTTCGGGAGCCGCAGATACGCAGTATTTT | CATATRSGAADTQYF
TRBJ2-2 | - | TRBV10-1 | TRBD2 | TGCGCCAGCAGTAGGCGGGAGGCTTCCGGGGAGCTGTTTTTT | CASSRREASGELFF
TRBJ2-1 | few | TRBV7-2 | - | TGTGCCAGCAGCCTGACTTGGTACAATGAGCAGTTCTTC | CASSLTWYNEQFF
TRBJ2-7 | many | TRBV12-3/TRBV12-4 | TRBD1 | TGTGCCAGCAGCCGACAGGGGGCCTCCTACGAGCAGTACTTC | CASSRQGASYEQYF
TRBJ2-3 | once | TRBV20-1 | TRBD2 | TGCAGTGCTGGACTAGCTACTCGAGGGCGAGATACGCAGTATTTT | CSAGLATRGRDTQYF
TRBJ2-7 | few | TRBV12-3/TRBV12-4 | - | TGTGCCAGCACACTTACAATCTCCTCGGGAGTATCCTACGAGCAGTACTTC | CASTLTISSGVSYEQYF
TRBJ2-3 | - | TRBV5-1 | - | TGCGCCAGCGAGGGCAACACAGATACGCAGTATTTT | CASEGNTDTQYF